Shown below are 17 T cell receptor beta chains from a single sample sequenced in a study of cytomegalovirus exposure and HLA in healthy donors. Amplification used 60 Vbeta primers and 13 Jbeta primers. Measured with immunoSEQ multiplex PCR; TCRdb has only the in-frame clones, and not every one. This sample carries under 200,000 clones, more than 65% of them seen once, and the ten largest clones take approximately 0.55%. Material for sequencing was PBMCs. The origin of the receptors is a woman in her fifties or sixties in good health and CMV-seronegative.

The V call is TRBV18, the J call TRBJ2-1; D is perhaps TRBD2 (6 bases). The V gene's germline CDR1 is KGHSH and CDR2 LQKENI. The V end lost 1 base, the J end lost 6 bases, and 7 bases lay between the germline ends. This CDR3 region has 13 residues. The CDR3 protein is CASSPLGGNEQFF. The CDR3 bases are TGTGCCAGCTCACCACTGGGAGGCAATGAGCAGTTCTTC.

The CDR3 reads CASSFLAGGDTGELFF. In DNA form, the CDR3 reads TGCGCCAGCAGCTTTTTGGCGGGAGGTGACACCGGGGAGCTGTTTTTT. The chain joins TRBV5-1 to TRBJ2-2; TRBD2 matches at 8 bases. Germline trimming cut 2 bases from V and 3 bases from J; bases unmatched to any gene: 6. The germline gives CDR1 SGHRS, CDR2 YFSETQ. This CDR3 is built from 16 residues. Based on the CDR3 plus reference TRBV5-1 and TRBJ2-2, the full variable domain is KAGVTQTPRYLIKTRGQQVTLSCSPISGHRSVSWYQQTPGQGLQFLFEYFSETQRNKGNFPGRFSGRQFSNSRSEMNVSTLELGDSALYLCASSFLAGGDTGELFFGEGSRLTVL.

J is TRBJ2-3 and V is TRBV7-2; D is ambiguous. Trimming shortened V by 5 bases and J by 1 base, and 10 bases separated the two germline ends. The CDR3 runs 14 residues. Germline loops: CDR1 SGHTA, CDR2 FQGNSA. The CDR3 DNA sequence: TGTGCCAGCAGCCCGACCCTAGGCACAGATACGCAGTATTTT. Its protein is CASSPTLGTDTQYF. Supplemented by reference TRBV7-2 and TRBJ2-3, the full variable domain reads GAGVSQSPSNKVTEKGKDVELRCDPISGHTALYWYRQSLGQGLEFLIYFQGNSAPDKSGLPSDRFSAERTGGSVSTLTIQRTQQEDSAVYLCASSPTLGTDTQYFGPGTRLTVL.

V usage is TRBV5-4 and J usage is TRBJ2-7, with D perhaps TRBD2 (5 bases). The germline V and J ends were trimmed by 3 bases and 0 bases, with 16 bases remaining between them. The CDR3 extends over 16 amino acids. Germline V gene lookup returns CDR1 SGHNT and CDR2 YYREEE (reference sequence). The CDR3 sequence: CASSSQAGTSSYEQYF. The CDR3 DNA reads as TGTGCCAGCAGCTCCCAGGCGGGTACGTCCTCCTACGAGCAGTACTTC.

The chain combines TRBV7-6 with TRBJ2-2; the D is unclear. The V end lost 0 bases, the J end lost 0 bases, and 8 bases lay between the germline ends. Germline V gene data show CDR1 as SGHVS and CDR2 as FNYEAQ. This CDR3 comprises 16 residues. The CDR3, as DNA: TGTGCCAGCAGCTTAGCAACAGTGTCGAACACCGGGGAGCTGTTTTTT. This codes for CASSLATVSNTGELFF.

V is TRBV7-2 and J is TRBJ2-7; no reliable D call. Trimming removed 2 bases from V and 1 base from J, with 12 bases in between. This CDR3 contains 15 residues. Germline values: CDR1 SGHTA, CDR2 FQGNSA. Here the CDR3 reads CASSLFRGNSYEQYF. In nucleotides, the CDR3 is TGTGCCAGCAGCTTATTCCGAGGCAATTCCTACGAGCAGTACTTC.

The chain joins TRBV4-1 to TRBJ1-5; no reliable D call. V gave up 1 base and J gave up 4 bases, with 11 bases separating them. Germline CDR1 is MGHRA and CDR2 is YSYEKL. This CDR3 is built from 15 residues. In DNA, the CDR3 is TGCGCCAGCAGCCAAGTAGAGCTGCCTAATCAGCCCCAGCATTTT. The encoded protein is CASSQVELPNQPQHF.

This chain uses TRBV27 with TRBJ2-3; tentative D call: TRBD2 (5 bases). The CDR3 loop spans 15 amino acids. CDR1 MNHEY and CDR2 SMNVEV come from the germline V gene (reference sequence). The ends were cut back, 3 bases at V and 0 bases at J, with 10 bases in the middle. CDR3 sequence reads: CASSFAGTSTDTQYF. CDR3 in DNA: TGTGCCAGCAGTTTCGCGGGTACTAGCACAGATACGCAGTATTTT.

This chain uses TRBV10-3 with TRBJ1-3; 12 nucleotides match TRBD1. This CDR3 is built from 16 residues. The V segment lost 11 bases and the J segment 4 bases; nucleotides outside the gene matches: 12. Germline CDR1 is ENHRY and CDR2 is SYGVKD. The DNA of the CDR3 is TGTGCCTCTAGATCGGGACAGGGGGCGAAAGGAAACACCATATATTTT. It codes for CASRSGQGAKGNTIYF.

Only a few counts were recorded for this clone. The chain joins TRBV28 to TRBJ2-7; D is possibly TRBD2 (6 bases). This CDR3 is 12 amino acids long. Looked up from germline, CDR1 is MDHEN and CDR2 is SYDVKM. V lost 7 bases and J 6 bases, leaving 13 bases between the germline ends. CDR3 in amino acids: CASKEGNLEQYF. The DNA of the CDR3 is TGTGCCAGCAAGGAGGGGAACCTCGAGCAGTACTTC.

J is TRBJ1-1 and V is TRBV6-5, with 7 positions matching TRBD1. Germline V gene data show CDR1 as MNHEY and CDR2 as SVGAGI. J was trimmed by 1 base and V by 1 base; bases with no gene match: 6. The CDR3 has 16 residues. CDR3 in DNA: TGTGCCAGCAGTTACTTTTCCGGGACAGAGAACACTGAAGCTTTCTTT. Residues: CASSYFSGTENTEAFF.

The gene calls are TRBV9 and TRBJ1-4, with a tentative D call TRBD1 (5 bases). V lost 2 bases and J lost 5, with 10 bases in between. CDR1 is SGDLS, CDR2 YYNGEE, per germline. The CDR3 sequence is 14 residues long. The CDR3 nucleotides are TGTGCCAGCAGCGTCAGGGAAGGGAATGAAAAACTGTTTTTT. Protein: CASSVREGNEKLFF. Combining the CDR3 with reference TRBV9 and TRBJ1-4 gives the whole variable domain DSGVTQTPKHLITATGQRVTLRCSPRSGDLSVYWYQQSLDQGLQFLIQYYNGEERAKGNILERFSAQQFPDLHSELNLSSLELGDSALYFCASSVREGNEKLFFGSGTQLSVL.

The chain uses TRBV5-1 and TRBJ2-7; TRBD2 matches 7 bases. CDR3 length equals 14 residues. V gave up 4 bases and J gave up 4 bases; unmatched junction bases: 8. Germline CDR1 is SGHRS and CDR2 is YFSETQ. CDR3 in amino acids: CASSPTGGAYEQYF. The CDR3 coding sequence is TGCGCCAGCAGCCCCACGGGGGGAGCGTACGAGCAGTACTTC.

The CDR3 here is CASSQGGGTVNYGYTF. CDR3 coding DNA: TGCGCCAGCAGCCAAGGGGGCGGGACGGTGAACTATGGCTACACCTTC. The rearrangement links TRBV4-1 to TRBJ1-2, with D perhaps TRBD1 (5 bases). Germline values: CDR1 MGHRA, CDR2 YSYEKL. The CDR3 contains 16 residues. V lost 1 base and J lost 2, with 14 bases in between.

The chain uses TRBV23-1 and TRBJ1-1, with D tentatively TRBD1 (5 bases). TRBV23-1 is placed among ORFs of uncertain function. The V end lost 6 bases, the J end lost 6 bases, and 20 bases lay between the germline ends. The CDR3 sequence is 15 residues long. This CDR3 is CASRKRGREDAEAFF. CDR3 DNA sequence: TGCGCCAGCAGGAAGAGGGGCAGGGAGGACGCTGAAGCTTTCTTT.

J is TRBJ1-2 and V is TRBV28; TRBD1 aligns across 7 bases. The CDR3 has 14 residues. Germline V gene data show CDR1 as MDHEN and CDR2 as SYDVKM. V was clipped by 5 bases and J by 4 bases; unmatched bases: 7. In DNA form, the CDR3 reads TGTGCCAGCAGTACCTTCGGACAGGCCTATGGCTACACCTTC. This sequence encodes CASSTFGQAYGYTF.

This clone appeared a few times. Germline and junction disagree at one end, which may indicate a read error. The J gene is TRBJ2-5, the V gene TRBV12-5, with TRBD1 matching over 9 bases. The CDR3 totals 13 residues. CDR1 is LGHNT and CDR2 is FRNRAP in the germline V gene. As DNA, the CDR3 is TGTGCTAGTGGGTTGGACAGGGGACAGACCCAGTACTTC. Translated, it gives CASGLDRGQTQYF.